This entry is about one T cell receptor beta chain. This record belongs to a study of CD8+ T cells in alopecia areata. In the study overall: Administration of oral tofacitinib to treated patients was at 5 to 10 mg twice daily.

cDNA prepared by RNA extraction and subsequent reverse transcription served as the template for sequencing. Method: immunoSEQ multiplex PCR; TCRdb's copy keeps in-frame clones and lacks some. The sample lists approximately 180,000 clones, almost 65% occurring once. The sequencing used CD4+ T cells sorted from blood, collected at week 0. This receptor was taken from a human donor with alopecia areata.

The CDR3 sequence: CASSSGGYTF. CDR3 sequence (DNA): TGTGCCAGCAGCTCTGGTGGCTACACCTTC. The J gene is TRBJ1-2, the V gene TRBV7-2; D gene uncertain. The CDR3 runs to 10 residues. Per the germline V gene, CDR1 is SGHTA and CDR2 is FQGNSA. Trimming took 4 bases from V and 7 from J, leaving 4 bases between them. Filled out from reference TRBV7-2 and TRBJ1-2, the complete variable domain reads GAGVSQSPSNKVTEKGKDVELRCDPISGHTALYWYRQSLGQGLEFLIYFQGNSAPDKSGLPSDRFSAERTGGSVSTLTIQRTQQEDSAVYLCASSSGGYTFGSGTRLTVV.